The 4 T cell receptor beta chains in this list originate from one sample, sequenced in a study of cytomegalovirus exposure and HLA in healthy donors. PCR was performed using 60 Vbeta and 13 Jbeta primers. The protocol was immunoSEQ multiplex PCR, while the TCRdb copy is restricted to in-frame clones and leaves out a portion. The sample consists of fewer than 75,000 clones, 80% of them appearing once. The sample consisted of PBMCs. These receptor sequences come from a woman between 25 and 40 years old in good health and CMV-seronegative.

The chain uses TRBV27 and TRBJ1-2, with D possibly matching TRBD1 (5 bases). The CDR3 loop spans 13 amino acids. Germline CDR1 reads MNHEY; CDR2 reads SMNVEV (reference sequence). V lost 2 bases and J 2 bases, leaving 6 bases between the germline ends. CDR3 amino acids: CASSLKGNYGYTF. The DNA for the CDR3 is TGTGCCAGCAGTTTAAAGGGGAACTATGGCTACACCTTC.

The chain carries TRBV29-1 and TRBJ2-3, with 13 nucleotides matching TRBD2. The CDR3 is 14 amino acids. CDR1 is SQVTM, CDR2 ANQGSEA, per germline. Trimming took 7 bases from V and 8 from J; bases not matched to a gene: 9. Here the CDR3 DNA reads TGCAGCGGCCGAACTAGCGGGAGGGCAGGTACGCAGTATTTT. It codes for CSGRTSGRAGTQYF.

CDR3 DNA sequence: TGTGCCAGCAGCTTAGACGGGGGTAGCACAGATACGCAGTATTTT. It yields the protein CASSLDGGSTDTQYF. The rearrangement links TRBV7-2 to TRBJ2-3, with TRBD2 as a possible D gene (6 bases). Trimming shortened V by 1 base and J by 0 bases, and 8 bases separated the two germline ends. The CDR3 has 15 amino acids. From germline, CDR1 is SGHTA and CDR2 FQGNSA. The whole variable domain, remainder taken from reference TRBV7-2 and TRBJ2-3, is GAGVSQSPSNKVTEKGKDVELRCDPISGHTALYWYRQSLGQGLEFLIYFQGNSAPDKSGLPSDRFSAERTGGSVSTLTIQRTQQEDSAVYLCASSLDGGSTDTQYFGPGTRLTVL.

CDR3 residues: CASSFTGRNNYGYTF. Here the CDR3 DNA reads TGTGCCAGCAGCTTCACAGGGAGAAATAACTATGGCTACACCTTC. This rearrangement joins TRBV11-2 to TRBJ1-2, with D possibly matching TRBD1 (6 bases). The CDR3 has 15 amino acids. Germline V gene sequence: CDR1 SGHAT, CDR2 FQNNGV. The V end was cut by 3 bases, the J end by 1 base, with 12 bases between.